Below are 10 T cell receptor beta chains sequenced from a single sample in a study of CD8 T cells in Susac syndrome. When the RNA was reverse transcribed, random hexamers were used with an input of roughly 0.5 to 1 ug. One entry per CDR3 protein results from TCRdb running MiXCR on the immunoSEQ multiplex PCR reads. Seen here are just over 150,000 distinct CDR3 sequences, approximately 95% observed once, and the top ten hold 0.16%. Sequenced: CD4+ T cells from PBMCs. These receptors were taken from a human donor with Susac syndrome.

V usage is TRBV13 and J usage is TRBJ1-4, with D perhaps matching TRBD1 (5 bases). From germline, CDR1 is PRHDT and CDR2 FYEKMQ (reference sequence). Trimming cost V 3 bases and J 8 bases, with 10 bases left between them. The CDR3 covers 13 residues. CDR3: CASSFRGGEKLFF. The CDR3 coding sequence is TGTGCCAGCAGCTTCCGGGGCGGCGAAAAACTGTTTTTT.

This clonotype was found a few times. The V call is TRBV14, the J call TRBJ2-3; D gene unclear. The germline V gene encodes CDR1 SGHDN and CDR2 FVKESK. Trimming took off 1 base at V and 2 bases at J, with 4 bases between the two ends. This CDR3 region has 13 residues. CDR3 amino acids: CASSQGVTDTQYF. The CDR3, as DNA: TGTGCCAGCAGCCAAGGGGTCACAGATACGCAGTATTTT.

The V and J genes are TRBV19 and TRBJ1-5, with D perhaps matching TRBD1 (5 bases). V was cut by 10 bases and J by 2 bases, with 9 bases left in between. The CDR3 contains 12 residues. Germline V CDR1 and CDR2: LNHDA, SQIVND (reference sequence). The CDR3 region has the DNA TGTGCCACCGTGGGGGGCAATCAGCCCCAGCATTTT. It is translated as CATVGGNQPQHF.

The V and J genes are TRBV12-3 or TRBV12-4 and TRBJ1-2, with 8 bases fitting TRBD1. With 2 bases clipped from V and 4 bases from J, the junction kept 6 bases outside the gene matches. CDR3 size: 15 residues. CDR3 region: CASSLRHRGAYGYTF. CDR3 DNA: TGTGCCAGCAGTTTAAGACACAGGGGGGCCTATGGCTACACCTTC.

The V gene is TRBV20-1, the J gene TRBJ2-1; unclear D gene. Germline V gene data show CDR1 as DFQATT and CDR2 as SNEGSKA (reference sequence). V lost 3 bases to trimming and J lost 0 bases, with 9 bases between them. This CDR3 is 14 amino acids long. The CDR3 coding sequence is TGCAGTGCTAGCCCCTGGAACTCCTACAATGAGCAGTTCTTC. Translation gives CSASPWNSYNEQFF.

V and J are TRBV5-1 and TRBJ2-3; D may be TRBD1 (5 bases). From germline, CDR1 is SGHRS and CDR2 YFSETQ. The CDR3 runs 15 residues. V was pared by 4 bases and J by 2 bases, with 14 bases between. CDR3: CASSPRVGATDTQYF. In DNA, the CDR3 is TGCGCCAGCAGCCCAAGGGTTGGGGCCACAGATACGCAGTATTTT.

CDR3 sequence (DNA): TGTGCCAGCAGCCTCCTAGCGGGGAACTACAATGAGCAGTTCTTC. Translation gives CASSLLAGNYNEQFF. The V gene is TRBV14, the J gene TRBJ2-1, with 9 bases aligning to TRBD2. The V gene end was trimmed by 4 bases and the J gene end by 3 bases; junction bases not matched to a gene: 4. CDR1 is SGHDN, CDR2 FVKESK, per germline. The CDR3 has 15 amino acids.

The V call is TRBV19, the J call TRBJ2-7, with 8 bases that match TRBD1. The CDR3 totals 13 residues. Germline trimming cut 1 base from V and 7 bases from J; bases unmatched to any gene: 3. Germline CDR1 and CDR2: LNHDA and SQIVND (reference sequence). The DNA for the CDR3 is TGTGCCAGTAGTATAGGCAGGGGGCTTGAGCAGTACTTC. This gives the protein CASSIGRGLEQYF.

The V and J genes are TRBV7-2 and TRBJ1-5; no reliable D call. Germline V gene data show CDR1 as SGHTA and CDR2 as FQGNSA. The CDR3 is 15 residues long. V dropped 3 bases and J dropped 3 bases, with 12 bases sitting between them. CDR3 protein: CASSFPGGYNQPQHF. CDR3 DNA sequence: TGTGCCAGCAGCTTCCCTGGAGGCTACAATCAGCCCCAGCATTTT.

The chain links TRBV29-1 to TRBJ1-1, with D unresolved. V lost 7 bases to trimming and J lost 2 bases, with 14 bases between them. The length of the CDR3 is 13 residues. Germline V gene sequence: CDR1 SQVTM, CDR2 ANQGSEA. DNA of the CDR3: TGCAGCGGTCGATCCAGAGTAAACACTGAAGCTTTCTTT. Residues: CSGRSRVNTEAFF. Based on the CDR3 plus reference TRBV29-1 and TRBJ1-1, the full variable domain is SAVISQKPSRDICQRGTSLTIQCQVDSQVTMMFWYRQQPGQSLTLIATANQGSEATYESGFVIDKFPISRPNLTFSTLTVSNMSPEDSSIYLCSGRSRVNTEAFFGQGTRLTVV.